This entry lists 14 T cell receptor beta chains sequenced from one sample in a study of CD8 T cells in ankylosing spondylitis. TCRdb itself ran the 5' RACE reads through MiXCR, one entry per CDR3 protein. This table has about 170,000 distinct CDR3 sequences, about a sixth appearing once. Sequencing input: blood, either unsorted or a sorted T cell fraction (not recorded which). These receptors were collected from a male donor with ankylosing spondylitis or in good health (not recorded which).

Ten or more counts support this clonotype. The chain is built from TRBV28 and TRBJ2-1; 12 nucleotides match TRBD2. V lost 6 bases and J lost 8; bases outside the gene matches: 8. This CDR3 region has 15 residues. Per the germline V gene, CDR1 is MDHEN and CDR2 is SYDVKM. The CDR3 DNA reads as TGTGCCAGCAGAAGACTAGCGGGAGTTTTCGATGAGCAGTTCTTC. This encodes CASRRLAGVFDEQFF.

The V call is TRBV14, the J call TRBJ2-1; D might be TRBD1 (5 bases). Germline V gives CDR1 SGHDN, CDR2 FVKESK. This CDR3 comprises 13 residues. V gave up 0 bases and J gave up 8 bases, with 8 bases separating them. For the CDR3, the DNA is TGTGCCAGCAGCCAAGATCGCAGGGATGAGCAGTTCTTC. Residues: CASSQDRRDEQFF. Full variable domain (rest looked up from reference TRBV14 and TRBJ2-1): EAGVTQFPSHSVIEKGQTVTLRCDPISGHDNLYWYRRVMGKEIKFLLHFVKESKQDESGMPNNRFLAERTGGTYSTLKVQPAELEDSGVYFCASSQDRRDEQFFGPGTRLTVL.

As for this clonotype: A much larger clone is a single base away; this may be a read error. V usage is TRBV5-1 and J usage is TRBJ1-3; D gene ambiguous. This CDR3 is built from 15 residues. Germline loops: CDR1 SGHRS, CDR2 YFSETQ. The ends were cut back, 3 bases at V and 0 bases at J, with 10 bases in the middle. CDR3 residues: CASSCRVISGNTIYF. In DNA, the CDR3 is TGCGCCAGCAGCTGCCGGGTAATCTCTGGAAACACCATATATTTT.

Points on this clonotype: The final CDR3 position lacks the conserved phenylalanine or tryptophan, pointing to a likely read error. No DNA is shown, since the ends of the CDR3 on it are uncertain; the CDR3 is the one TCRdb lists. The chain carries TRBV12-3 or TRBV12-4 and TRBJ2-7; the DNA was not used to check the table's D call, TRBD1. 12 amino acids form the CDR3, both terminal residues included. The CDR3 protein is CASSPPGQGLSY.

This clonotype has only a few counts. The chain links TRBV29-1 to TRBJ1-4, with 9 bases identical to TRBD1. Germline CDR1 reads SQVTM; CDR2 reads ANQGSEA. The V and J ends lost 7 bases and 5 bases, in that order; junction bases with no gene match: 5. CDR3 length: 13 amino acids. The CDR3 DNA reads TGCAGCGCTGCGACAGGGGGGAATGAAAAACTGTTTTTT. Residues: CSAATGGNEKLFF. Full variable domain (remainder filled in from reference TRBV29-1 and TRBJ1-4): SAVISQKPSRDICQRGTSLTIQCQVDSQVTMMFWYRQQPGQSLTLIATANQGSEATYESGFVIDKFPISRPNLTFSTLTVSNMSPEDSSIYLCSAATGGNEKLFFGSGTQLSVL.

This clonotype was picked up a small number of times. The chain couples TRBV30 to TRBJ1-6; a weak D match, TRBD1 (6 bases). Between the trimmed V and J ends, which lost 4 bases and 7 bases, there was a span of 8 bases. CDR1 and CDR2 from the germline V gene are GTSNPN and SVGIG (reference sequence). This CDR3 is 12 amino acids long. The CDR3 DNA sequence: TGTGCCTGGAATACAGGGAATTCACCCCTCCACTTT. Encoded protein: CAWNTGNSPLHF.

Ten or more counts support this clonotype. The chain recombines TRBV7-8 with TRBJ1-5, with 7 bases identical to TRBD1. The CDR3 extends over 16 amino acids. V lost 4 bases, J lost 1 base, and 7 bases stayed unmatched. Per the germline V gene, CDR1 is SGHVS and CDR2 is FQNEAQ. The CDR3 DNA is TGTGCCAGCAGCTCGCTCGGACAGGCCAGCAATCAGCCCCAGCATTTT. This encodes CASSSLGQASNQPQHF.

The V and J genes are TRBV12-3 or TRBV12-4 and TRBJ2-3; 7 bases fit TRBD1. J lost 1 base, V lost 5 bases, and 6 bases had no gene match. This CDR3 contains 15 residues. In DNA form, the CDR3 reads TGTGCCAGCAGTGCGGACAGGACTCGCACAGATACGCAGTATTTT. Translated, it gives CASSADRTRTDTQYF.

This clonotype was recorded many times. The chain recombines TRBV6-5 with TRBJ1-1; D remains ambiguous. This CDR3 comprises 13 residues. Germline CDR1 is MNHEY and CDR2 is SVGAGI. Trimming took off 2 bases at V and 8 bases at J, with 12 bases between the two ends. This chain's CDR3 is CASSYEGAGEAFF. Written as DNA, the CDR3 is TGTGCCAGCAGTTACGAAGGCGCCGGGGAAGCTTTCTTT.

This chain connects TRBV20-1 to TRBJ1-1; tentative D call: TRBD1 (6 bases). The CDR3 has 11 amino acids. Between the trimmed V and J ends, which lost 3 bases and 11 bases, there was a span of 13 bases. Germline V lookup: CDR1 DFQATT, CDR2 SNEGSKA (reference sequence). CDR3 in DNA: TGCAGTGCTAGGAGGGACAAGTCGGCTTTCTTT. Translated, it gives CSARRDKSAFF.

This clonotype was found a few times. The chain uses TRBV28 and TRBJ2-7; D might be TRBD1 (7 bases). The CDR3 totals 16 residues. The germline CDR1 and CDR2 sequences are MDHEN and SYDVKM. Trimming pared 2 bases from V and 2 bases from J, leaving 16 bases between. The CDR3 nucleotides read TGTGCCAGCAGTTTAGGGCAGGGGGGACCTACCTACGAGCAGTACTTC. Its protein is CASSLGQGGPTYEQYF.

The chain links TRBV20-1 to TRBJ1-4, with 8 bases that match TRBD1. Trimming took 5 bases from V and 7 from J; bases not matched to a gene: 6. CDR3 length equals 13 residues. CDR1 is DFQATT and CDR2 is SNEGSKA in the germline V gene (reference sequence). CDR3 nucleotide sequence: TGCAGTGCTGGACAGGGAATGATTGAAAAACTGTTTTTT. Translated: CSAGQGMIEKLFF.

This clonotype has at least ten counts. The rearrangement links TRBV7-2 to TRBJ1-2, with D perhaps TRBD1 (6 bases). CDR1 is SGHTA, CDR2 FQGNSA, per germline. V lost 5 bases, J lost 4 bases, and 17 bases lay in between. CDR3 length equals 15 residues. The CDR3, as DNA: TGTGCCAGCAGCCCGAGCCCGACAGGAAGCTATGGCTACACCTTC. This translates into CASSPSPTGSYGYTF.

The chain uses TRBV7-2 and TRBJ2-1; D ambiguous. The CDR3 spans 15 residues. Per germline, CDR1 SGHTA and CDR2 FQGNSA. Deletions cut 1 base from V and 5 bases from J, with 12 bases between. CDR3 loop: CASSLEGLVNNEQFF. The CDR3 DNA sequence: TGTGCCAGCAGCTTAGAGGGCCTAGTAAACAATGAGCAGTTCTTC.